The sequence of this T cell receptor beta chain was determined in a study of cytomegalovirus exposure and HLA in healthy donors. About the research overall: Out of 398 genotyped donors, less than 90% belonged to the Caucasian-associated ancestry cluster. General study results and limits: Later analysis demonstrated an association between a missense DCLRE1C variant and TCR beta V- and J-gene trimming. HLA alleles showed associations with around 15,000 TCR beta sequences in a later analysis, at a 0.05 false discovery rate.

A remark on this clone: Its antigen is not known.

Primers for the PCR totalled 60 Vbeta and 13 Jbeta. Repertoires were generated with immunoSEQ multiplex PCR, while TCRdb's copy carries only in-frame clones and drops some. This sample has fewer than 150,000 clones, with roughly 74% found just once. Material for sequencing was PBMCs. The origin of this receptor is a woman aged 40 to 55 in good health and CMV-seropositive.

The chain's CDR3 is CASSQDLTGAEAGQYF. The CDR3 DNA sequence: TGTGCCAGCAGCCAAGATCTGACGGGAGCAGAGGCCGGGCAGTACTTC. The chain is built from TRBV4-2 and TRBJ2-5; D might be TRBD2 (6 bases). V lost 0 bases to trimming and J lost 11 bases, with 22 bases between them. The germline gives CDR1 LGHNA, CDR2 YNFKEQ. CDR3 size: 16 residues.